This record covers a single T cell receptor (beta chain). What it binds is not known. It was through 5'RACE template switching that TCR cDNA was made, with a universal primer site and UMIs added. A single record per CDR3 protein comes from TCRdb applying MiXCR to the 5' RACE reads. The sample lists 450,000 to 600,000 distinct CDR3 sequences; approximately 15% were seen once. Trimming cost V 0 bases and J 8 bases; bases outside gene matches: 7. Germline V CDR1 and CDR2: SGDLS, YYNGEE. This CDR3 has 15 amino acids. This sample was included in a study of T cells after yellow fever vaccination. Study-wide findings and caveats: Abundant bulk-derived clonotypes could contaminate FACS-sorted repertoires.

This clonotype was sampled from a man aged 25 to 40 who received the YFV17D yellow fever vaccine. Here the sequenced sample was PBMCs, taken on the day of the yellow fever booster vaccination. The rearrangement links TRBV9 to TRBJ2-1; 8 bases are a match to TRBD2. The DNA of the CDR3 is TGTGCCAGCAGCGTAGCGGGAGGGCCCTTGGATGAGCAGTTCTTC. Translation gives CASSVAGGPLDEQFF.